This T cell receptor (beta chain) is drawn from a study of T cell responses to AZD1222 COVID-19 vaccine. Here immunoSEQ multiplex PCR was the method, and the copy in TCRdb shows in-frame clones only, minus some. This table holds about 15,000 clones, 88% found once. Comment on this clone: What it binds is unknown.

Whether given at about 4 or about 12 weeks, second doses were pooled. Study-wide results and caveats: The reported proportion of spike-specific TCRs targeting unmutated variant regions was nearly half. Spike-specific TCR breadth and depth were elevated following two AZD1222 doses. Only five to seven AZD1222 recipients were seropositive at baseline.

The germline V gene has CDR1 MGHRA and CDR2 YSYEKL. CDR3 size: 15 residues. V lost 8 bases to trimming and J lost 0 bases, with 14 bases between them. This specimen consisted of peripheral blood, obtained 28 days after the second AZD1222 dose. This clonotype originated in an adult who received the AZD1222 COVID-19 vaccine. The chain uses TRBV4-1 and TRBJ2-1; no definite D call. CDR3 sequence (DNA): TGCGCCAGCGTTGACTCGACGAGCTCCTACAATGAGCAGTTCTTC. Translation gives CASVDSTSSYNEQFF.